The clone carrying this T cell receptor (beta chain) was recorded at least ten times. J lost 7 bases, V lost 6 bases, and 6 bases had no gene match. The CDR3 has 14 amino acids. One entry per CDR3 protein, called by TCRdb with MiXCR from the RT-PCR reads. Found here are around 700,000 distinct CDR3 sequences, 13% to 15% of them singletons; the top ten hold roughly 3.6%. The TCR comes from a female donor in good health, serving as a healthy control. The source material was memory CD4+ T cells from blood. This rearrangement joins TRBV12-3 or TRBV12-4 to TRBJ2-1, with TRBD1 identical over 10 bases. The CDR3 sequence is CASSDRGRGNEQFF. As DNA, the CDR3 is TGTGCCAGCAGCGACAGGGGGCGGGGAAATGAGCAGTTCTTC.